This T cell receptor beta chain stems from a study of OX40 agonist ivuxolimab in advanced cancers. Study in general: The patients' treatment was ivuxolimab, an agonistic anti-OX40 (CD134) antibody. Study-wide results and caveats: Mean expanded clone counts were higher in CD8+ than CD4+ T cells. Partial responders receiving 0.1-3.0 mg/kg showed among the lowest clonal expansion. CD4+ and CD8+ blood T cells expanded clonally by week 6 at 0.1 to 3.0 mg/kg.

TCRdb keeps only in-frame clones here, not all; method: immunoSEQ multiplex PCR. Here the sample spans over 55,000 clones, around 80% being singletons. Per germline, CDR1 MNHEY and CDR2 SMNVEV (reference sequence). This CDR3 region has 14 residues. Trimming took off 5 bases at V and 5 bases at J, with 15 bases between the two ends. As regards this clone: Its antigen is as yet unknown.

The sequenced sample was CD4+ or CD8+ T cells sorted from blood, obtained in a trial of the OX40 agonist ivuxolimab. V is TRBV27 and J is TRBJ2-5; TRBD2 is a possible D gene (6 bases). This clonotype originated in an adult with an advanced solid tumor such as melanoma, head and neck, liver or kidney cancer. The CDR3 here is CASSPGLSVETQYF. CDR3 bases: TGTGCCAGCAGTCCGGGACTGTCTGTTGAGACCCAGTACTTC.